What follows is one TCR beta chain and its context. The antigen remains undetermined. The data derive from a study of T cells expressing NK-cell markers. The study, taken as a whole, reports: The study found dominant NKG2C+ clonotypes at roughly 1.0-7.0% of CD8+ T cells in about six donors. It is unclear if expanded NKG2C-expressing clones target HCMV antigens. The CD3+CD56-NKG2C+ fraction of several donors was likewise dominated by these clonotypes.

Each CDR3 protein gets one entry in TCRdb, which reprocessed the 5' RACE reads and gives no DNA. Seen in this sample are roughly 180,000 distinct CDR3 sequences; the ten most common clones hold approximately 17%. Looked up from germline, CDR1 is MDHEN and CDR2 is SYDVKM. CDR3 length: 16 amino acids. Sequenced input: blood T cells: a sorted CD56 or NKG2C T cell subset, CD4+ or CD8+ T cells, or bulk PBMC T cells (not recorded which). V is TRBV28 and J is TRBJ2-1; TCRdb designates TRBD2, a call that cannot be tested without DNA. This sequence was found in a woman aged 18 to 75 in good health. The CDR3: CASRNHPDFPYNEQFF.